The source of this TCR beta chain is a study of cytomegalovirus exposure and HLA in healthy donors. Germline V gene sequence: CDR1 ENHRY, CDR2 SYGVKD. The CDR3 extends over 14 amino acids. V was cut by 5 bases and J by 5 bases, with 15 bases left in between. A note on this clone: The antigen is unknown.

Study-level results: Later genetic work tied a missense DCLRE1C variant to beta-chain V and J trimming.

PCR involved 60 Vbeta and 13 Jbeta primers. Clones were sequenced by immunoSEQ multiplex PCR, and TCRdb holds only the in-frame ones, with some missing. The sample lists 75,000 to 80,000 clones; around 78% were seen once. Sequences were obtained from PBMCs. The sequence was collected from a man aged 35 to 55 in good health and CMV-seronegative. V usage is TRBV10-3 and J usage is TRBJ1-1; tentatively, D is TRBD1 (6 bases). In nucleotides, the CDR3 is TGTGCCATCAGTTTTCAAGGGGGAAATACTGAAGCTTTCTTT. It encodes CAISFQGGNTEAFF.